The 13 T cell receptor beta chains below were found in one sample sequenced in a study of cytomegalovirus exposure and HLA in healthy donors (dated by TCRdb to the late 2010s). Library preparation was by the immunoSEQ multiplex PCR assay. TCRdb limited this immuneACCESS table to in-frame rearrangements with V and J called. A share of clones is missing; checked studies link under half to unresolved V genes, and the rest is unexplained. The sample table records under 200,000 clones; under 90% of these occur just once. The ten largest clonotypes hold 4.2% of the sample. Sequenced input: PBMCs. The receptor source for this set is a young man in good health and CMV-seropositive.

J is TRBJ2-5 and V is TRBV29-1; TRBD2 matches at 9 bases. The CDR3 covers 13 residues. J lost 2 bases, V lost 4 bases, and 2 bases had no gene match. Per the germline V gene, CDR1 is SQVTM and CDR2 is ANQGSEA. For the CDR3, the DNA is TGCAGCGTTGCGACTAGCGGACAAGAGACCCAGTACTTC. Encoded protein: CSVATSGQETQYF.

The chain recombines TRBV6-6 with TRBJ2-7; no reliable D call. V lost 4 bases and J 5 bases, leaving 6 bases between the germline ends. The CDR3 runs 11 residues. The germline V gene encodes CDR1 MNHNY and CDR2 SVGAGI (reference sequence). The CDR3 spells CASSLGHEQYF. CDR3 nucleotides: TGTGCCAGCAGTTTGGGCCACGAGCAGTACTTC.

The chain combines TRBV5-6 with TRBJ2-3; a possible D gene is TRBD1 (5 bases). The CDR3 contains 15 residues. Trimming stripped 0 bases from V and 4 bases from J, with 12 bases between. The germline gives CDR1 SGHDT, CDR2 YYEEEE. The CDR3 sequence: CASSLGDSPSDTQYF. CDR3 coding DNA: TGTGCCAGCAGCTTGGGCGACAGCCCTTCAGATACGCAGTATTTT.

As DNA, the CDR3 is TGTGCCAGCTCACCACCGAGAGCCAGGGGACCAAGGAACACTGAAGCTTTCTTT. Protein product: CASSPPRARGPRNTEAFF. V and J are TRBV18 and TRBJ1-1; D is possibly TRBD1 (6 bases). Per germline, CDR1 KGHSH and CDR2 LQKENI. The V end was cut by 0 bases, the J end by 1 base, with 18 bases between. CDR3 length equals 18 residues.

This chain joins TRBV4-1 and TRBJ2-7, with D possibly TRBD2 on 5 matching bases. Germline CDR1 reads MGHRA; CDR2 reads YSYEKL. Trimming pared 0 bases from V and 0 bases from J, leaving 12 bases between. This CDR3 is built from 16 residues. CDR3 nucleotide sequence: TGCGCCAGCAGCCAAGATCCCGGGGAAGGCTCCTACGAGCAGTACTTC. Its translation is CASSQDPGEGSYEQYF.

This clone was observed a few times. This chain connects TRBV25-1 to TRBJ2-1, with D perhaps matching TRBD1 (6 bases). CDR1 and CDR2 from the germline V gene are MGHDK and SYGVNS. The CDR3 has 14 amino acids. Trimming took 3 bases from V and 2 from J, leaving 8 bases between them. CDR3 amino acids: CASSDQGPYNEQFF. The DNA for the CDR3 is TGTGCCAGCAGTGATCAGGGGCCCTACAATGAGCAGTTCTTC.

The chain carries TRBV6-4 and TRBJ2-1; D may be TRBD2 (6 bases). Trimming removed 0 bases at V and 5 bases at J, with 14 bases between. The CDR3 is made up of 16 amino acids. CDR1 is MRHNA and CDR2 is SNTAGT in the germline V gene. Here the CDR3 reads CASSDSLLADHNEQFF. The CDR3 bases are TGTGCCAGCAGTGACTCCTTGTTAGCGGATCACAATGAGCAGTTCTTC.

The V call is TRBV9, the J call TRBJ2-2; D is perhaps TRBD1 (5 bases). From germline, CDR1 is SGDLS and CDR2 YYNGEE. This CDR3 is built from 14 residues. V lost 9 bases to trimming and J lost 2 bases, with 14 bases between them. CDR3 DNA sequence: TGTGCCACAGAGTTGGACACAAACACCGGGGAGCTGTTTTTT. Encoded protein: CATELDTNTGELFF.

This clone was observed a handful of times. J is TRBJ2-7 and V is TRBV5-6; maybe TRBD2 (5 bases). Germline V gene lookup returns CDR1 SGHDT and CDR2 YYEEEE. The V and J ends lost 2 bases and 6 bases respectively, with 6 bases between them. The CDR3 is 11 residues long. In DNA form, the CDR3 reads TGTGCCAGCAGCTTTCGGGGCGAGCAGTACTTC. Amino acid sequence: CASSFRGEQYF. Complete variable domain (other parts from reference TRBV5-6 and TRBJ2-7): DAGVTQSPTHLIKTRGQQVTLRCSPKSGHDTVSWYQQALGQGPQFIFQYYEEEERQRGNFPDRFSGHQFPNYSSELNVNALLLGDSALYLCASSFRGEQYFGPGTRLTVT.

A word on this clone: At one end, the junction sequence differs from germline, possibly due to a read error. The rearrangement joins TRBV13 to TRBJ1-3; TRBD1 might be the D (6 bases). Germline loops: CDR1 PRHDT, CDR2 FYEKMQ (reference sequence). The CDR3 is made up of 15 amino acids. The CDR3 region has the DNA TGTGCCAGCAGCTCAACGTTATCCGGGACATCCTTGACTCATTTT. This encodes CASSSTLSGTSLTHF.

This chain links TRBV6-5 with TRBJ2-3; 9 nucleotides agree with TRBD2. This CDR3 has 15 residues. J was trimmed by 2 bases and V by 6 bases; bases with no gene match: 6. Germline values: CDR1 MNHEY, CDR2 SVGAGI. The CDR3 sequence is CASSDLAGSTDTQYF. CDR3 nucleotide sequence: TGTGCCAGCAGCGACCTAGCGGGGTCCACAGATACGCAGTATTTT.

The V call is TRBV4-2, the J call TRBJ2-7; a weak D match, TRBD1 (6 bases). The germline V gene has CDR1 LGHNA and CDR2 YNFKEQ. The length of the CDR3 is 15 residues. V was clipped by 0 bases and J by 2 bases, with 11 bases between them. CDR3 DNA sequence: TGTGCCAGCAGCCAAGATGTGCAGGGGACCTACGAGCAGTACTTC. Protein: CASSQDVQGTYEQYF.

The sample holds a few counts of this clone. The rearrangement joins TRBV27 to TRBJ1-3; 7 nucleotides agree with TRBD1. CDR3 length: 16 residues. Unmatched junction bases numbered 6, after V lost 4 bases and J lost 0 bases. The germline CDR1 and CDR2 sequences are MNHEY and SMNVEV (reference sequence). CDR3 loop: CASSSGQPSSGNTIYF. CDR3 DNA: TGTGCCAGCAGTTCGGGACAGCCCTCCTCTGGAAACACCATATATTTT.